This T cell receptor beta chain was profiled in a study of blood T cell repertoires in COVID-19. Overall study: Researchers got acute and convalescent COVID-19 samples from the United States, Italy and Spain. T cells, B-cell-depleted T cells, or PBMCs provided the cDNA or gDNA that served as material.

Only one count was recorded for this clone. Data came from immunoSEQ multiplex PCR; TCRdb stores just in-frame clones and leaves some out. The data contain about 81,000 clones, roughly 86% of them singletons. This receptor was taken from a human donor in a cohort sampled during active COVID-19. Input material: peripheral blood.

CDR3 bases: TGCAGCGTTCAGCAGGGGGCAGGCTCCTACGAGCAGTACTTC. This sequence encodes CSVQQGAGSYEQYF. This rearrangement joins TRBV29-1 to TRBJ2-7, with 8 bases aligning to TRBD1. Germline lookup yields CDR1 SQVTM and CDR2 ANQGSEA. Germline trimming cut 5 bases from V and 0 bases from J; bases unmatched to any gene: 6. There are 14 residues in the CDR3.